A selection of T cell receptor beta chains follows, all from one sample in a study of post-analysis software for immune sequencing data. MiXCR, run by TCRdb on the PCR reads, gives a single entry per CDR3 protein. The data contain roughly 540,000 distinct CDR3 sequences, around 34% of them seen just once; the ten biggest clones take up approximately 6%. The sample was blood. Receptors originate from a girl under 18 with multiple sclerosis. Both conserved end residues are trimmed from each CDR3. A D gene is named only where the DNA matches it firmly.

J: TRBJ2-7
V: TRBV10-3
D: TRBD2
CDR3: AISEGRGVHEQY

J: TRBJ1-1
V: TRBV15
D: -
CDR3: ATSRETPGLNTEAF

J: TRBJ2-1
V: TRBV14
D: -
CDR3: ASSPYLAYNEQF

J: TRBJ2-7
V: TRBV6-1
D: TRBD1
CDR3: ASRPGTASYEQY

J: TRBJ1-5
V: TRBV5-1
D: TRBD1
CDR3: ASSLGTGNQPQH

J: TRBJ2-7
V: TRBV6-6
D: -
CDR3: ASSYSNRLINTYEQY

J: TRBJ2-3
V: TRBV3-1
D: TRBD2
CDR3: ASSRSTSGNTDTQY

J: TRBJ1-2
V: TRBV2
D: -
CDR3: ASSEALRGDGYT

J: -
V: TRBV4-2
D: TRBD2
CDR3: ASSLQILAGDPPETQY

J: TRBJ2-5
V: TRBV12-3/TRBV12-4
D: -
CDR3: ASSLRSTQETQY

J: TRBJ1-2
V: TRBV5-6
D: -
CDR3: ASSLGKNGYT

J: TRBJ2-3
V: TRBV5-1
D: -
CDR3: ASSFVNRFLADTQY

J: TRBJ1-2
V: TRBV5-1
D: -
CDR3: ASRKSAYNYGYT

J: TRBJ2-3
V: TRBV12-3/TRBV12-4
D: -
CDR3: ASTRRGYGTDTQY

J: TRBJ2-3
V: TRBV3-1
D: -
CDR3: ASSQDIGGDTDTQY

J: TRBJ2-7
V: TRBV10-2
D: TRBD1
CDR3: ASYSGGTVYEQY

J: TRBJ2-4
V: TRBV29-1
D: -
CDR3: SVLTGAQVAKNIQY

J: TRBJ2-5
V: TRBV7-2
D: -
CDR3: ASSRTGVQETQY

J: TRBJ2-3
V: TRBV7-3
D: TRBD2
CDR3: ASSSSLAGPTDTQY

J: TRBJ1-1
V: TRBV29-1
D: -
CDR3: SVGLGASWTEAF

J: TRBJ1-4
V: TRBV29-1
D: -
CDR3: SVSWQPEYNEKLF

J: TRBJ1-4
V: TRBV20-1
D: -
CDR3: SAREWGASEKLF

J: TRBJ2-5
V: TRBV10-2
D: TRBD2
CDR3: ASSDHGGEETQY

J: TRBJ1-1
V: TRBV4-1
D: -
CDR3: ASSQPSPGRTEAF

J: TRBJ1-2
V: TRBV7-9
D: -
CDR3: ASSLGAVAVGYGYT

J: TRBJ1-2
V: TRBV3-1
D: -
CDR3: ASSQGRNYGYT

J: TRBJ1-1
V: TRBV27
D: TRBD1
CDR3: ASSLSIRGTGAAF

J: TRBJ1-1
V: TRBV20-1
D: -
CDR3: SARGSDLNTEAF

J: TRBJ2-1
V: TRBV3-1
D: -
CDR3: ASSNVGLRSYNEQF

J: TRBJ2-1
V: TRBV6-5
D: -
CDR3: ASRSGGTIGNEQF

J: TRBJ1-4
V: TRBV20-1
D: -
CDR3: SARGRGSNEKLF

J: TRBJ1-2
V: TRBV20-1
D: TRBD1
CDR3: SARTGNGYT

J: TRBJ1-2
V: TRBV20-1
D: -
CDR3: SAQTYDYGYT

J: TRBJ2-2
V: TRBV4-2
D: -
CDR3: ASSQGFDTSINTGELF

J: TRBJ2-2
V: TRBV20-1
D: TRBD2
CDR3: SATSGGIAGELF

J: TRBJ2-2
V: TRBV27
D: -
CDR3: ASSPLERGDTGELF

J: TRBJ2-1
V: TRBV7-9
D: TRBD1
CDR3: ASRPPLQQGSEQF

J: TRBJ2-1
V: TRBV4-1
D: -
CDR3: ASSHDYYGEQF

J: TRBJ2-7
V: TRBV20-1
D: TRBD1
CDR3: SEAGQASEQY

J: TRBJ2-5
V: TRBV7-2
D: TRBD2
CDR3: ASSVAGVQETQY